Described below is a single TCR beta chain sequence and its context. This entry belongs to a study of blood T cell repertoires in COVID-19. The table came from immunoSEQ multiplex PCR; TCRdb's copy has only in-frame clones and leaves some out. This sample has 50,000 to 80,000 clones, with approximately 90% found just once. Germline CDR1 is SGHAT and CDR2 is FQNNGV. V was shortened by 1 base and J by 7 bases, with 11 bases between the two germline ends. CDR3 length equals 14 residues. The rearrangement links TRBV11-2 to TRBJ1-5; D is possibly TRBD1 (5 bases). The sequenced sample consisted of PBMCs or T cells enriched from blood (not recorded which). The clonotype originates from a woman aged 40-49 years who had recovered from COVID-19. The CDR3 loop is CASSLAGEGQPQHF. CDR3 DNA sequence: TGTGCCAGCAGCTTAGCGGGGGAGGGCCAGCCCCAGCATTTT.